A single sample is the source of the 15 T cell receptor beta chains below, sequenced in a study of T cells in Graves' hyperthyroidism and ophthalmopathy. It was RNA transcripts that yielded the amplified TCR beta CDR3 regions. The TCR CDR3 was amplified in a first-round RT-PCR using the HTBI primer set. TCRdb re-analysed the multiplex PCR reads in MiXCR, keeping a single row per CDR3 protein. The sample lists over 500,000 distinct CDR3 sequences, about 46% occurring once. What was sequenced was peripheral blood or thyroid tissue (not recorded which). All receptors derive from an adult woman with Graves' disease, either hyperthyroidism or ophthalmopathy (not recorded which).

This clonotype was seen only once. Its ends do not fully match the called genes, so a read error is possible. J is TRBJ1-2 and V is TRBV12-3 or TRBV12-4, with D possibly being TRBD1 (5 bases). The CDR3 spans 17 residues. The CDR3 region is CATSASPGQGILYGYTF. DNA for the CDR3: TGTGCCACCAGTGCTTCCCCGGGGCAGGGCATCCTCTATGGCTACACCTTC.

Remarks on this clonotype: This clone may be a read error of a much larger clone one base away. The chain carries TRBV5-1 and TRBJ2-5; a weak D match, TRBD2 (6 bases). The CDR3 is 15 residues long. The germline V gene has CDR1 SGHRS and CDR2 YFSETQ. Written as DNA, the CDR3 is TGCGCCGGCAGCTTGGGGGGTTCCCCTCAAGAGACCCAGTACTTC. It yields the protein CAGSLGGSPQETQYF.

This clonotype was detected ten times or more. The V gene is TRBV20-1, the J gene TRBJ2-5; perhaps TRBD2 as D (6 bases). CDR1 and CDR2 from the germline V gene are DFQATT and SNEGSKA (reference sequence). V was clipped by 3 bases and J by 5 bases, with 13 bases between them. The CDR3 covers 13 residues. CDR3 coding DNA: TGCAGTGCTAGGGAGGGGTCGTGGGAGACCCAGTACTTC. This translates into CSAREGSWETQYF.

This clonotype appeared a few times. The rearrangement joins TRBV29-1 to TRBJ1-1; the match to TRBD1 covers 7 bases. The CDR3 sequence is 12 residues long. CDR1 and CDR2 (germline): SQVTM, ANQGSEA. V was clipped by 5 bases and J by 1 base; unmatched bases: 1. CDR3 in DNA: TGCAGCGTTCCAGGGGGGAACACTGAAGCTTTCTTT. This gives the protein CSVPGGNTEAFF.

This clonotype was counted at least ten times. CDR3 sequence: CASSGGPNYEQYF. DNA of the CDR3: TGTGCCAGCAGCGGAGGGCCGAACTACGAGCAGTACTTC. This rearrangement joins TRBV5-4 to TRBJ2-7; weak D call: TRBD2 (6 bases). This CDR3 has 13 residues. Germline CDR1 and CDR2: SGHNT and YYREEE (reference sequence). With 4 bases removed from V and 3 bases from J, the gap between germline ends came to 11 bases.

This clonotype has ten or more counts. The chain joins TRBV12-3 or TRBV12-4 to TRBJ1-1; D ambiguous. V lost 5 bases and J 0 bases, leaving 16 bases between the germline ends. The length of the CDR3 is 16 residues. The CDR3 bases are TGTGCCAGCAGTCCCCTCTCAGAACATATGAACACTGAAGCTTTCTTT. It translates to CASSPLSEHMNTEAFF.

This chain joins TRBV7-2 and TRBJ2-5; 8 nucleotides agree with TRBD1. V dropped 5 bases and J dropped 1; count of bases not matched to a gene: 12. The CDR3 extends over 17 amino acids. Germline V gene data show CDR1 as SGHTA and CDR2 as FQGNSA. The DNA for the CDR3 is TGTGCCAGCAGCAGCCAAGACAGGGGCCGTATCCAAGAGACCCAGTACTTC. It codes for CASSSQDRGRIQETQYF.

At least ten counts were recorded for this clonotype. The chain carries TRBV9 and TRBJ2-5; TRBD1 agrees at 7 bases. CDR1 and CDR2 (germline): SGDLS, YYNGEE. The CDR3 has 14 residues. V dropped 0 bases and J dropped 1; count of bases not matched to a gene: 0. The CDR3 nucleotides read TGTGCCAGCAGCGTAGCAGGGGGCCAAGAGACCCAGTACTTC. It translates to CASSVAGGQETQYF.

V is TRBV7-9 and J is TRBJ2-7, with 9 bases aligning to TRBD1. The CDR3 runs to 13 residues. Germline trimming cut 4 bases from V and 6 bases from J; bases unmatched to any gene: 4. CDR1 SEHNR and CDR2 FQNEAQ come from the germline V gene (reference sequence). The CDR3 loop is CASSSGQGTEQYF. The CDR3 nucleotides are TGTGCCAGCAGCTCGGGACAGGGCACCGAGCAGTACTTC.

This clonotype was detected only a few times. The chain employs TRBV29-1 and TRBJ2-7; D is unresolved. Germline V gene sequence: CDR1 SQVTM, CDR2 ANQGSEA. The V end was cut by 4 bases, the J end by 2 bases, with 12 bases between. The CDR3 contains 13 residues. The CDR3: CSVGNRATYEQYF. In DNA, the CDR3 is TGCAGCGTTGGAAACCGGGCGACCTACGAGCAGTACTTC.

The table lists this clonotype with a count of one. One junction end does not reproduce the germline sequence, and a read error may be involved. The rearrangement joins TRBV25-1 to TRBJ2-1; the D is unclear. The CDR3 extends over 13 amino acids. Germline V CDR1 and CDR2: MGHDK, SYGVNS. The CDR3 region is CASSEYGNNEQLF. The CDR3 nucleotides read TGTGCCAGCAGTGAATATGGCAACAATGAGCAGCTCTTC.

This clonotype showed up many times. V and J are TRBV10-1 and TRBJ1-5; 7 bases are shared with TRBD1. Germline CDR1 and CDR2: WNHNN and SYGVQD (reference sequence). The CDR3 spans 17 residues. With 5 bases clipped from V and 4 bases from J, the junction kept 14 bases outside the gene matches. In nucleotides, the CDR3 is TGCGCCAGCAGTCCTGCAGCCCCTGACAGGGAAAATCAGCCCCAGCATTTT. Its protein product is CASSPAAPDRENQPQHF.

Comment on this clonotype: This may be a read error, as it is one base from a much larger clone. The chain has TRBV12-3 or TRBV12-4 and TRBJ2-7, with D possibly being TRBD1 (5 bases). CDR3 size: 13 residues. V dropped 10 bases and J dropped 4 bases, with 17 bases sitting between them. In DNA, the CDR3 is TGTGCCATCAATGGTGCAGGGTGGTACGAGCAGTACTTC. Its translation is CAINGAGWYEQYF.

J is TRBJ1-5 and V is TRBV4-1; D gene ambiguous. Trimming shortened V by 2 bases and J by 11 bases, and 19 bases separated the two germline ends. The length of the CDR3 is 15 residues. Looked up from germline, CDR1 is MGHRA and CDR2 is YSYEKL. Here the CDR3 reads CASSQSAQPEKAQHF. The DNA for the CDR3 is TGCGCCAGCAGCCAAAGTGCTCAGCCGGAAAAAGCCCAGCATTTT.

This clonotype was recorded many times. This chain connects TRBV20-1 to TRBJ2-7, with 9 bases fitting TRBD2. The CDR3 is made up of 15 amino acids. Germline V gene sequence: CDR1 DFQATT, CDR2 SNEGSKA (reference sequence). Germline trimming cut 6 bases from V and 4 bases from J; bases unmatched to any gene: 13. The CDR3 loop is CSARGFSGSEYEQYF. The CDR3 nucleotides are TGCAGTGCCAGGGGATTTAGCGGGAGTGAATACGAGCAGTACTTC.